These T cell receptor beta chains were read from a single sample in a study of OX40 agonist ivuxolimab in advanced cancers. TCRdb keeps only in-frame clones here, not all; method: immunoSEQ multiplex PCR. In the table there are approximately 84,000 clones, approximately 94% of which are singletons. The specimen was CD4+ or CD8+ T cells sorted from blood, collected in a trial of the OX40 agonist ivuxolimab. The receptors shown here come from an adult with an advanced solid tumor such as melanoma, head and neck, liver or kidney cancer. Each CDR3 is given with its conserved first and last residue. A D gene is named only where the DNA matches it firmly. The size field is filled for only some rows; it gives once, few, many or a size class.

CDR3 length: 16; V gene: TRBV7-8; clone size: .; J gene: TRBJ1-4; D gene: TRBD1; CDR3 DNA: TGTGCCAGCAGCCCTGACAGGGGGCTGGCTAATGAAAAACTGTTTTTT; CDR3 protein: CASSPDRGLANEKLFF
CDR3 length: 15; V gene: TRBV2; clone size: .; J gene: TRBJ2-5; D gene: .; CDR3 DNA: TGTGCCAGCTATCATGGATTAGCCGATCGGGAGACCCAGTACTTC; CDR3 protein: CASYHGLADRETQYF
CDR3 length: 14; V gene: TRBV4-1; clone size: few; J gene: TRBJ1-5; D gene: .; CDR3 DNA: TGCGCCAGCAGCCAAGGGCACCTCAATCAGCCCCAGCATTTT; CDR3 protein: CASSQGHLNQPQHF
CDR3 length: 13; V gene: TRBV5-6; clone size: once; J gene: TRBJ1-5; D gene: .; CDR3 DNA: TGTGCCAGCAGCCATAATAGCAATCAGCCCCAGCATTTT; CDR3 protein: CASSHNSNQPQHF
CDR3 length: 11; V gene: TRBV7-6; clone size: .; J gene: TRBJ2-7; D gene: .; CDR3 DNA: TGTGCGACCAGATCCTCCTACGAGCAGTACTTC; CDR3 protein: CATRSSYEQYF
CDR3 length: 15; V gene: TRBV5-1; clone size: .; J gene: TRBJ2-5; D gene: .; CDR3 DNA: TGCGCCAGCAGCTGGGATCGGGGGGCGGGGGAGACCCAGTACTTC; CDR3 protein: CASSWDRGAGETQYF
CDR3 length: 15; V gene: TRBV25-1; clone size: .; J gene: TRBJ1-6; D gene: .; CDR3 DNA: TGTGCCAGCAGTGAATGGGCGGGGGGGTACTCACCCCTCCACTTT; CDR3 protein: CASSEWAGGYSPLHF
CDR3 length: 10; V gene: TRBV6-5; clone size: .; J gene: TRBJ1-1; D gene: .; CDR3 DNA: TGTGCCAGCAGGAACACTGAAGCTTTCTTT; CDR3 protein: CASRNTEAFF
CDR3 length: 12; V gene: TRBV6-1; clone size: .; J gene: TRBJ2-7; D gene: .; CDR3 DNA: TGTGCCACCACCCCAGGACCCTACGAGCAGTACTTC; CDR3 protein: CATTPGPYEQYF
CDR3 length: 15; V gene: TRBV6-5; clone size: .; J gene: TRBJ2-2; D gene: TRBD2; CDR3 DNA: TGTGCCAGCAGTTACGGGACTAGCGACACCGGGGAGCTGTTTTTT; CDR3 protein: CASSYGTSDTGELFF
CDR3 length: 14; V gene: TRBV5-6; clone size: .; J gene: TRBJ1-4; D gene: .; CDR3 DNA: TGTGCCAGCAGTCCAGGGGTGGGGAATGAAAAACTGTTTTTT; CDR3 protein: CASSPGVGNEKLFF
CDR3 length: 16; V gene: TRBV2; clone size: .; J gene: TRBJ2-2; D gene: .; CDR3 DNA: TGTGCCAGCAGTGAAACGTACAGGACCAGTGCCGGGGAGCTGTTTTTT; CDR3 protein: CASSETYRTSAGELFF
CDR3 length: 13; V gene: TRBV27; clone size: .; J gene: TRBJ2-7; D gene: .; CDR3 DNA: TGTGCCAGCAGTTGGGCCCAGGGCTACGAGCAGTACTTC; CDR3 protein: CASSWAQGYEQYF
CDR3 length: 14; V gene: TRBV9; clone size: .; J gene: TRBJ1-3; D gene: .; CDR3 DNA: TGTGCCAGCAGCGTAGAGATGGGTTCGAACACCATATATTTT; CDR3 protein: CASSVEMGSNTIYF
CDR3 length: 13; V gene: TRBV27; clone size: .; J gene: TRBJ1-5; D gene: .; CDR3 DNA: TGTGCCAGCAGCCCCGACACCAATCAGCCCCAGCATTTT; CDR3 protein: CASSPDTNQPQHF
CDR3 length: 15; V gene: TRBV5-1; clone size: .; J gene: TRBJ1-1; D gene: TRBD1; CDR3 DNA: TGCGCCAGCAGCTACCGTACTCCGACAGGGTCAGAAGCTTTCTTT; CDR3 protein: CASSYRTPTGSEAFF